This paragraph covers one TCR beta chain sequence. Antigen specificity is unknown. These data come from a study of T cell repertoires in cytomegalovirus infection. The V end lost 5 bases, the J end lost 10 bases, and 22 bases lay between the germline ends. The CDR3 consists of 16 residues. CDR1 SGHDT and CDR2 YYEEEE come from the germline V gene. TCRdb analysed the reads with MiXCR anew, one entry per CDR3 protein. The sample has about 500,000 distinct CDR3 sequences; 33% are singletons. The clonotype originates from a human donor in good health (CMV status not recorded). Some clones in this sample may be carry-over from other donors' samples. The chain links TRBV5-6 to TRBJ1-6, with D possibly TRBD1 on 5 matching bases. The sequencing used cultured PBMCs, collected from culture after CMV antigen stimulation. The CDR3: CASRYGTPRTGSPLHF. The CDR3 DNA sequence: TGTGCCAGCAGATATGGGACTCCTAGAACGGGGTCACCCCTCCACTTT.